This passage covers 7 T cell receptor beta chains from one sample sequenced in a study of cytomegalovirus exposure and HLA in healthy donors. Amplification used 60 Vbeta primers and 13 Jbeta primers. The protocol was immunoSEQ multiplex PCR, while the TCRdb copy is restricted to in-frame clones and leaves out a portion. The data contain about 120,000 clones, about 81% of them singletons. Input material: PBMCs. The receptors shown here come from a man between 35 and 55 years old in good health and CMV-seronegative.

The chain is built from TRBV5-1 and TRBJ2-7, with 9 bases that match TRBD2. This CDR3 has 14 amino acids. J lost 5 bases, V lost 3 bases, and 6 bases had no gene match. Germline V gives CDR1 SGHRS, CDR2 YFSETQ. DNA for the CDR3: TGCGCCAGCAGCTCAGGACTAGCGAGCGACGAGCAGTACTTC. Its translation is CASSSGLASDEQYF.

The rearrangement joins TRBV27 to TRBJ2-2, with 7 bases matching TRBD1. The junction had 4 bases not matched to a gene; V was cut back by 5 bases and J by 1 base. The CDR3 totals 15 residues. In germline, CDR1 is MNHEY, CDR2 SMNVEV (reference sequence). Here the CDR3 reads CASSEGQWNTGELFF. DNA of the CDR3: TGTGCCAGCAGTGAGGGACAGTGGAACACCGGGGAGCTGTTTTTT.

This chain joins TRBV7-2 and TRBJ2-3, with D tentatively TRBD2 (5 bases). Germline assignment: CDR1 SGHTA and CDR2 FQGNSA. The CDR3 has 14 amino acids. V lost 1 base, J lost 1 base, and 6 bases lay in between. The CDR3 is CASSLGSGTDTQYF. Written as DNA, the CDR3 is TGTGCCAGCAGCTTAGGTAGCGGCACAGATACGCAGTATTTT.

The rearrangement joins TRBV29-1 to TRBJ1-3, with 8 positions matching TRBD1. The V and J ends lost 6 bases and 0 bases, in that order; junction bases with no gene match: 4. Germline assignment: CDR1 SQVTM and CDR2 ANQGSEA. The CDR3 runs 14 residues. CDR3 sequence reads: CSVGQASSGNTIYF. For the CDR3, the DNA is TGCAGCGTGGGACAGGCGTCCTCTGGAAACACCATATATTTT. Drawing the rest from reference TRBV29-1 and TRBJ1-3, the complete variable domain is SAVISQKPSRDICQRGTSLTIQCQVDSQVTMMFWYRQQPGQSLTLIATANQGSEATYESGFVIDKFPISRPNLTFSTLTVSNMSPEDSSIYLCSVGQASSGNTIYFGEGSWLTVV.

Here the CDR3 DNA reads TGTGCCAGTACTAATTTCGGGAGGGATGGGTCCAATGAGCAGTTCTTC. It is translated as CASTNFGRDGSNEQFF. J is TRBJ2-1 and V is TRBV19; TRBD2 matches at 8 bases. The CDR3 has 16 residues. Unmatched junction bases numbered 14, after V lost 7 bases and J lost 6 bases. Germline V gene sequence: CDR1 LNHDA, CDR2 SQIVND (reference sequence).

The chain recombines TRBV7-9 with TRBJ2-2; 9 nucleotides match TRBD1. Unmatched junction bases numbered 10, after V lost 5 bases and J lost 0 bases. The CDR3 runs to 18 residues. In germline, CDR1 is SEHNR, CDR2 FQNEAQ (reference sequence). CDR3 bases: TGTGCCAGCAGCGGAACGCCGGGACAGGGATCGAACACCGGGGAGCTGTTTTTT. Translating it yields CASSGTPGQGSNTGELFF.

The gene calls are TRBV6-6 and TRBJ1-2, with D hard to call. Trimming left V 8 bases short and J 7 bases short, with 23 bases between. This CDR3 region has 15 residues. The germline CDR1 and CDR2 sequences are MNHNY and SVGAGI (reference sequence). The CDR3 loop is CASGPRAVASGGYTF. CDR3 bases: TGTGCCAGCGGGCCGCGGGCCGTGGCGAGTGGTGGCTACACCTTC.